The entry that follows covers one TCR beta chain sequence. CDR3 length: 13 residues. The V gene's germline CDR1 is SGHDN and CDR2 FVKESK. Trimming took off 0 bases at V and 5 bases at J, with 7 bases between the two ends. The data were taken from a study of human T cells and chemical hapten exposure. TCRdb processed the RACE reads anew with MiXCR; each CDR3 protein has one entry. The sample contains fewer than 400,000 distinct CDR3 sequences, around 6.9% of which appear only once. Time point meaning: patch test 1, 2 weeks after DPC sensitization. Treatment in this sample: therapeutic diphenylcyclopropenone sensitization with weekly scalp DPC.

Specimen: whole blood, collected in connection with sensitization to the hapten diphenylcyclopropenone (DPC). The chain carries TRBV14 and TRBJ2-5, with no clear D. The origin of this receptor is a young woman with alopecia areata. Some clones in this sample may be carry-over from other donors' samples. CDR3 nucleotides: TGTGCCAGCAGCCAAGAAGTTCGGGAGACCCAGTACTTC. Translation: CASSQEVRETQYF. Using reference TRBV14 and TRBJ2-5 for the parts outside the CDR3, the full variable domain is EAGVTQFPSHSVIEKGQTVTLRCDPISGHDNLYWYRRVMGKEIKFLLHFVKESKQDESGMPNNRFLAERTGGTYSTLKVQPAELEDSGVYFCASSQEVRETQYFGPGTRLLVL.